This T cell receptor (beta chain) was identified in a study of T cell repertoires in cytomegalovirus infection (dated by TCRdb to the late 2010s). Looking at the study overall: Recently identified HLA-C-restricted CMV epitopes, whose presentation resists viral immunomodulation, were targeted by peptide stimulations together with well-studied HLA-B-restricted epitopes. Donor HLA type was relevant to the analysis, because carriage of CMV infection together with the matching HLA type was indicated by public TCR beta signatures.

This clonotype was detected ten times or more. Its recognized antigen is unknown. No base-level quality is on record; no much larger clone is a single base apart. V was cut back by 2 bases and J by 7 bases, leaving a gap of 15 bases between them. The CDR3 starts with the cysteine, ends with the phenylalanine, and has 15 residues. The DNA shown is the 45-base CDR3, in frame from base 1. Based on the germline V gene, the CDR1 and CDR2 sequences are SGHDT and YYEEEE. The investigation overall reported the following: The ex vivo response was dominated by HLA-C-restricted CMV-specific TCR beta clonotypes, and the single most frequent clonotype in two of eight donors was supplied by these HLA-C-restricted clonotypes. Carriers of CMV infection plus the relevant HLA type were discriminated by the cumulative frequency of public TCR beta family members in the study cohort and in an independent roughly 340-donor cohort.

What this sample's treatment or condition label stands for: in vitro stimulation with specific CMV peptide epitopes to enrich CMV-specific T cells. The sequencer listed for this sample is Illumina HiSeq 1500. In TCRdb, the public reads were trimmed at Q25 with fastp and aligned with MiXCR, with productive beta chains retained. Each record represents a unique CDR3 protein, reported with the most common genes and DNA among its rows. This sample gives roughly 990,000 distinct CDR3 sequences in total; around 32% of them show up just once. The ten largest clonotypes hold more than 13% of the sample. The material was cultured CD8+ T cells from PBMCs, obtained from culture after CMV antigen stimulation. The chain uses TRBV5-6 and TRBJ1-4; TRBD1 is a weak D gene call, 5 bases matching. The TCR comes from a human donor in good health (CMV status not recorded). Some clones in this sample may be carry-over from other donors' samples. The nucleotides are TGTGCCAGCAGCTTAAGGACAAGTTGGATTGAAAAACTGTTTTTT. This sequence encodes CASSLRTSWIEKLFF. The full variable domain, with segments outside the CDR3 supplied by the reference TRBV5-6 and TRBJ1-4 proteins, appears as DAGVTQSPTHLIKTRGQQVTLRCSPKSGHDTVSWYQQALGQGPQFIFQYYEEEERQRGNFPDRFSGHQFPNYSSELNVNALLLGDSALYLCASSLRTSWIEKLFFGSGTQLSVL.